The T cell receptor beta chain described here comes from a study of blood T cells in healthy people across ages. Through a sample-barcoded 5' primer and a J-beta primer mix, a second PCR was run for about 6 to 12 cycles. Using its own MiXCR run on the 5' RACE reads, TCRdb lists one record per CDR3 protein. Of about 800,000 distinct CDR3 sequences listed, 58% are singletons. Germline values: CDR1 DFQATT, CDR2 SNEGSKA (reference sequence). CDR3 length equals 15 residues. Trimming took 4 bases from V and 0 from J, leaving 13 bases between them. This rearrangement joins TRBV20-1 to TRBJ2-1; no reliable D call. The material sequenced was blood. The sequence derives from a man aged 25-40 years in good health. The CDR3 sequence: CSAKKSESSYNEQFF. The CDR3 coding sequence is TGCAGTGCTAAAAAATCTGAAAGCTCCTACAATGAGCAGTTCTTC.